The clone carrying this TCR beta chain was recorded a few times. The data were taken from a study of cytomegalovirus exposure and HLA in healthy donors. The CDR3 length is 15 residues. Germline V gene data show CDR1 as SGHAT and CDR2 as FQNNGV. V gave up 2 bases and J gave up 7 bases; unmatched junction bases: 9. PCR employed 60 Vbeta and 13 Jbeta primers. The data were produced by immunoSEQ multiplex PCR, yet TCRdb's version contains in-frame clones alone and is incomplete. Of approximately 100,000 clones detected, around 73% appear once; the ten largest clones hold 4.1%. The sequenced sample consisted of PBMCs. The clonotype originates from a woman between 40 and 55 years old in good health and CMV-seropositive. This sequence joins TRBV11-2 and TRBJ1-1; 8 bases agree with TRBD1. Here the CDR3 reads CASSLKDRVESEAFF. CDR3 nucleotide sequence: TGTGCCAGCAGCTTAAAGGACAGGGTAGAGAGTGAAGCTTTCTTT.